This is a list of T cell receptor beta chains from one sample in a study of cytomegalovirus exposure and HLA in healthy donors. TCRdb keeps only in-frame clones here, not all; method: immunoSEQ multiplex PCR. The sample has approximately 300,000 clones; 70% to 90% are singletons. Sample: PBMCs. The receptors come from a young woman in good health and CMV-seronegative. Both conserved end residues are part of each CDR3. A D gene is named only where the DNA matches it firmly. Where a row states a size, it is once, few, many or the class of an expanded clone; other rows omit it.

DNA	CDR3	D	size	V	J
TGTGCCAGCTCACCAGGTGGGACAACCGAGCAGTACTTC	CASSPGGTTEQYF	.	.	TRBV18	TRBJ2-7
TGTGCCAGTAGCGCAGGTGGGGGACTTCAAGCGTTCTACGAGCAGTACTTC	CASSAGGGLQAFYEQYF	.	.	TRBV19	TRBJ2-7
TGCGCCAGCAGCCCGCGCTACGAGCAGTACTTC	CASSPRYEQYF	.	once	TRBV5-1	TRBJ2-7
TGTGCCAGTCGGGACAGGGACGGCCAAAATGGCTACACCTTC	CASRDRDGQNGYTF	TRBD1	.	TRBV19	TRBJ1-2
TGCAGCGTTGGTCTACAGTTGAACACTGAAGCTTTCTTT	CSVGLQLNTEAFF	.	.	TRBV29-1	TRBJ1-1
TGTGCCAGCAGCCAAGACCAGCTAGCGGGAGGCCTAAGCACAGATACGCAGTATTTT	CASSQDQLAGGLSTDTQYF	TRBD2	once	TRBV4-2	TRBJ2-3
TGTGCCAGCAGCCATAGACAGAAAATCCCAGGTGATACGCAGTATTTT	CASSHRQKIPGDTQYF	.	.	TRBV14	TRBJ2-3
TGTGCCACCAGCAGCAGGCAGGGGGCCTCGTGGAGGACCGGGGAGCTGTTTTTT	CATSSRQGASWRTGELFF	TRBD1	.	TRBV15	TRBJ2-2
TGTGCCAGCAGAGGGACAGGGAGAGAACCCCAGCATTTT	CASRGTGREPQHF	TRBD1	.	TRBV28	TRBJ1-5
TGTGCCACCACCACGGAGGCAGGACGAGGTAACACTGAAGCTTTCTTT	CATTTEAGRGNTEAFF	.	.	TRBV10-3	TRBJ1-1
TGCGCCAGCAGCCCCTGGACCGGGACTAGCGTCCACCCCGAGCAGTACTTC	CASSPWTGTSVHPEQYF	TRBD2	.	TRBV5-1	TRBJ2-7
TGCGCCAGCCAGGGCCCCAATGAGCAGTTCTTC	CASQGPNEQFF	.	few	TRBV5-1	TRBJ2-1
TGTGCCAGCAGCCCCGGGGGACAGGCTTTTACTGAAGCTTTCTTT	CASSPGGQAFTEAFF	TRBD1	.	TRBV5-6	TRBJ1-1
TGTGCCAGCGCGGCTTATGGAATTGAAGCTTTCTTT	CASAAYGIEAFF	.	.	TRBV2	TRBJ1-1
TGTGCCAGCAGCTTAGCATCGGGACAGGGTGGCGAGCAGTACTTC	CASSLASGQGGEQYF	TRBD1	.	TRBV7-2	TRBJ2-7
TGCGCCAGCAGCCAAAGACTAGCGGGAGGTGTCGAGCAGTACTTC	CASSQRLAGGVEQYF	TRBD2	.	TRBV4-3	TRBJ2-7
TGTGCCAGCAGCGTACGTAGCGGGAGTTCCTACAATGAGCAGTTCTTC	CASSVRSGSSYNEQFF	TRBD2	.	TRBV28	TRBJ2-1
TGCGCCAGCAGCCAAGACGCCGGGGGGTACAGCAATCAGCCCCAGCATTTT	CASSQDAGGYSNQPQHF	.	.	TRBV4-1	TRBJ1-5
TGTGCCAGCAGTTACGGGCGGGAGATGTACGAGCAGTACTTC	CASSYGREMYEQYF	TRBD2	.	TRBV6-5	TRBJ2-7
TGTGCCAGCAGTTCCGGGACTGGGTGGCTGGAGGAGCAGTACTTC	CASSSGTGWLEEQYF	.	few	TRBV6-6	TRBJ2-7
TGTGCCACCTGGGACAGGGGAGGCTCTGGAAACACCATATATTTT	CATWDRGGSGNTIYF	TRBD1	.	TRBV28	TRBJ1-3
TGTGCCAGCAGCTTGCCGGGGGAGTTAGACGAGCAGTACTTC	CASSLPGELDEQYF	.	.	TRBV28	TRBJ2-7
TGTGCCAGCAGCTTACAGGGGGCTCAAGAGACCCAGTACTTC	CASSLQGAQETQYF	TRBD1	.	TRBV7-3	TRBJ2-5
TGTGCCAGCTCAGCGGGACTAGCGGGGAAAGAGACCCAGTACTTC	CASSAGLAGKETQYF	TRBD2	.	TRBV18	TRBJ2-5
TGTGCCAGCAGCCAAGATCCCGGGACTAGCGGGCAAAATGAGCAGTTCTTC	CASSQDPGTSGQNEQFF	TRBD2	.	TRBV14	TRBJ2-1
TGTGCCAGCAGTGGGTGGACAGGGGCGAACACCGGGGAGCTGTTTTTT	CASSGWTGANTGELFF	TRBD1	.	TRBV2	TRBJ2-2
TGCGCCAGCAGCCCGGGGGGTTTAGGGGACTACGAGCAGTACTTC	CASSPGGLGDYEQYF	TRBD2	.	TRBV10-2	TRBJ2-7
TGTGCCAGCAGTTTTATGGGACAAACTAATGAAAAACTGTTTTTT	CASSFMGQTNEKLFF	.	.	TRBV6-5	TRBJ1-4
TGCAGTGCCACGACTCTGTACGAGCAGTACTTC	CSATTLYEQYF	.	.	TRBV20-1	TRBJ2-7
TGCGCCAGCAGCCCGTGGACAGGGGGCTCCTACAATGAGCAGTTCTTC	CASSPWTGGSYNEQFF	TRBD1	.	TRBV5-1	TRBJ2-1
TGTGCCTCCCCCGTAGGGACAGGGAACAATGAGCAGTTCTTC	CASPVGTGNNEQFF	TRBD1	.	TRBV30	TRBJ2-1
TGCGCCAGCAGCCGGGATGGTAGCGGGAGAGATACCGGGGAGCTGTTTTTT	CASSRDGSGRDTGELFF	TRBD2	.	TRBV5-1	TRBJ2-2
TGCGCCAGCAGCACAGGACAGGGCCGCGAGCAGTACTTC	CASSTGQGREQYF	TRBD1	few	TRBV5-1	TRBJ2-7
TGCGCCAGCCTAACTAGGACAGGGAACACTGAAGCTTTCTTT	CASLTRTGNTEAFF	TRBD1	.	TRBV10-1	TRBJ1-1
TGCGCCAGCAGCTCGGACGAAACAGGGATGGATACGCAGTATTTT	CASSSDETGMDTQYF	.	.	TRBV5-1	TRBJ2-3
TGTGCCAGCAGCACCACAGGGGACGGGAACACTGAAGCTTTCTTT	CASSTTGDGNTEAFF	TRBD1	few	TRBV7-9	TRBJ1-1
TGTGCCAGCAGCCCACAGGACCCATTAAGCTCCTACAATGAGCAGTTCTTC	CASSPQDPLSSYNEQFF	.	.	TRBV9	TRBJ2-1
TGTGCCAGCTCCCAAACAGATACGCAGTATTTT	CASSQTDTQYF	.	.	TRBV18	TRBJ2-3
TGTGCCAGCAGTTTATCGGCAGGGTCCGCATCTAATGAGCAGTTCTTC	CASSLSAGSASNEQFF	.	once	TRBV27	TRBJ2-1
TGTGCCAGCAGCGTGGCTAGCTCTTATCCCGGGGAGCTGTTTTTT	CASSVASSYPGELFF	.	few	TRBV9	TRBJ2-2
TGCGCCAGCAGGGGACTAGCGGGTAATGAGCAGTTCTTC	CASRGLAGNEQFF	TRBD2	.	TRBV10-2	TRBJ2-1
TGTGCCTGGAGTCCGGCCCGGAGGACCTCTGGCTACACCTTC	CAWSPARRTSGYTF	.	.	TRBV30	TRBJ1-2
TGTGCCAGCAGTGGGGGGGGCACTGAAGCTTTCTTT	CASSGGGTEAFF	.	.	TRBV25-1	TRBJ1-1
TGCGCCAGCAGTCAAGGGACAGGGGGTGGCTACACCTTC	CASSQGTGGGYTF	TRBD1	once	TRBV23-1	TRBJ1-2
TGTGCCAGTAGGGGCAGGGGGAACAATCAGCCCCAGCATTTT	CASRGRGNNQPQHF	TRBD1	.	TRBV19	TRBJ1-5
TGTGCCAGCAGTTTAGGGGAGGTCTACAATGAGCAGTTCTTC	CASSLGEVYNEQFF	.	.	TRBV27	TRBJ2-1
TGTGCCATCAGTGAGGGGCAGTACGAGCAGTACTTC	CAISEGQYEQYF	.	few	TRBV10-3	TRBJ2-7
TGTGCCAGTAGTCACGATTTCAGCGGTAGCTCCTACGAGCAGTACTTC	CASSHDFSGSSYEQYF	.	.	TRBV19	TRBJ2-7
TGCGCCAGCAGCAGCCAGGGTCCCCTCGTCACTGAAGCTTTCTTT	CASSSQGPLVTEAFF	.	.	TRBV4-1	TRBJ1-1
TGTGCCAGCAGTTCTTCCCAGCCCCAGCATTTT	CASSSSQPQHF	.	.	TRBV27	TRBJ1-5
TGTGCCACCAGCAGAGATGAGAGGTCCGAGACCCAGTACTTC	CATSRDERSETQYF	.	.	TRBV15	TRBJ2-5
TGTGCCAGCAGCTCGACTAGTTCCTTTGAGCAGTTCTTC	CASSSTSSFEQFF	.	.	TRBV7-9	TRBJ2-1
TGTGCCATCAGTAAGACTAGCGGGTACACAGATACGCAGTATTTT	CAISKTSGYTDTQYF	TRBD2	.	TRBV10-3	TRBJ2-3
TGTGCCAGCAGTTCCCCTCCGGCCGGGGAGCTGTTTTTT	CASSSPPAGELFF	.	.	TRBV27	TRBJ2-2